The table lists the clone carrying this TCR beta chain with many counts. In the original workflow: The assay estimated nucleated cells by amplifying reference gene primers. Sequenced by immunoSEQ multiplex PCR; TCRdb stores in-frame clones only, minus some. D and trimming were read from the DNA, whereas the V and J calls and clone size are those reported in that table. The table shows more than 85,000 clones, with 82% occurring only once. This specimen comes from a study of blood T cell repertoires in COVID-19. Germline CDR1 reads KGHSH; CDR2 reads LQKENI. The CDR3 has 13 residues. V lost 1 base to trimming and J lost 9 bases, with 12 bases between them.

The source of this sequence is a man aged 70-80 years with acute or convalescent COVID-19. The sequencing sample was made of peripheral blood. This chain connects TRBV18 to TRBJ1-2, with D perhaps matching TRBD1 (6 bases). The CDR3 DNA follows: TGTGCCAGCTCACCACGGGACACCGACAGCTACACCTTC. Translation gives CASSPRDTDSYTF.